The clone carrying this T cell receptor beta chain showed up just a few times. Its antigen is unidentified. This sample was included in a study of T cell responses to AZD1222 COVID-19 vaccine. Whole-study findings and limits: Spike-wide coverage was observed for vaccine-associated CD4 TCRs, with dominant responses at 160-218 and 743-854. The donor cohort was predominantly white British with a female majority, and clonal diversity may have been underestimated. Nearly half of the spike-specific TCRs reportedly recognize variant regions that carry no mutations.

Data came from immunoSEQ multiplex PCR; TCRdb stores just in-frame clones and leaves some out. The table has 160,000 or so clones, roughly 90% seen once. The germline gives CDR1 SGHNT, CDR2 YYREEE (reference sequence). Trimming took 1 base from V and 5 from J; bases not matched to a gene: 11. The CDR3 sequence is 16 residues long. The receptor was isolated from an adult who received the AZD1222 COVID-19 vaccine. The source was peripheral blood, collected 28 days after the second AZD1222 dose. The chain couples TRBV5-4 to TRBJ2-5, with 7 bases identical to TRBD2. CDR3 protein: CASSLSGSGVGETQYF. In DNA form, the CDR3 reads TGTGCCAGCAGCTTGTCAGGCAGCGGGGTGGGGGAGACCCAGTACTTC.